This T cell receptor (beta chain) was identified in a study of radiotherapy plus CTLA-4 blockade in lung cancer (dated by TCRdb to between 2018 and 2020). The study in broad terms: Among enrolled patients, approximately 19% had an objective response and 30% to 35% reached disease control.

As for this clone: There is no known antigen for this receptor. There are no base qualities to consult, and no much larger clone falls within one base.

Focal radiation therapy combined with CTLA-4 blockade (ipilimumab) was tested in patients with chemo-refractory metastatic non-small-cell lung cancer. The germline V gene gives CDR1 as SNHLY and CDR2 as FYNNEI. The CDR3 spans 13 residues, from the cysteine through the phenylalanine. CDR3 DNA is the only sequence kept; it has 39 bases, read in frame from the first base. Germline trimming amounts to 8 bases on V and 4 bases on J, with 6 as the count of junction bases outside the gene matches. Library construction relied on the immunoSEQ multiplex PCR assay. The immuneACCESS repertoire file appears here via TCRdb, limited to in-frame rearrangements. These files lack a portion of the clones; in checked studies, under half of the deficit traces to unresolved V genes, and the cause of the others is not known. For this sample there are 40,000 to 45,000 clones; roughly 75% appear just once. The top ten clonotypes cover 9.8% of the sample.

Study-wide conclusions, independent of this receptor: The strongest predictors of response were reported to be early dynamic shifts in blood T cell clones along with a rise in serum interferon-beta following radiation. After treatment with radiotherapy and ipilimumab, TCR clones that originated in tumors expanded in peripheral blood.

Recombination connected TRBV2 to TRBJ1-2; TRBD1 agrees with 8 junctional bases. The source of this sequence is a human donor with non-small cell lung cancer who had stable disease on radiotherapy plus ipilimumab. The sample here was peripheral blood, taken from a patient treated with radiotherapy plus ipilimumab. The CDR3 sequence is CASRIGQGYGYTF. In nucleotide form, the sequence is TGTGCCAGCCGTATTGGACAGGGCTATGGCTACACCTTC.